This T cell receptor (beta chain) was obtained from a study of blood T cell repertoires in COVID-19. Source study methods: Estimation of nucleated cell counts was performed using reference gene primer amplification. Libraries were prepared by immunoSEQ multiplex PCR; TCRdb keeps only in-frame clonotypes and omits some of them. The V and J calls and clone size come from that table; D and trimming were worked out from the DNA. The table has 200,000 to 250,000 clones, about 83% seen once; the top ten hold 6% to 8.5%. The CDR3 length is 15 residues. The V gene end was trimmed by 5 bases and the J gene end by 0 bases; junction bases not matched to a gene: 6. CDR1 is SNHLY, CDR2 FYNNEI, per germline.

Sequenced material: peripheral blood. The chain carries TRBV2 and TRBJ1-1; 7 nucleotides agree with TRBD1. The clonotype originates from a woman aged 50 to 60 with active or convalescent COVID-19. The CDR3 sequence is CASSIDRALNTEAFF. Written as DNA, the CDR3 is TGTGCCAGCAGTATAGACAGGGCCTTGAACACTGAAGCTTTCTTT.